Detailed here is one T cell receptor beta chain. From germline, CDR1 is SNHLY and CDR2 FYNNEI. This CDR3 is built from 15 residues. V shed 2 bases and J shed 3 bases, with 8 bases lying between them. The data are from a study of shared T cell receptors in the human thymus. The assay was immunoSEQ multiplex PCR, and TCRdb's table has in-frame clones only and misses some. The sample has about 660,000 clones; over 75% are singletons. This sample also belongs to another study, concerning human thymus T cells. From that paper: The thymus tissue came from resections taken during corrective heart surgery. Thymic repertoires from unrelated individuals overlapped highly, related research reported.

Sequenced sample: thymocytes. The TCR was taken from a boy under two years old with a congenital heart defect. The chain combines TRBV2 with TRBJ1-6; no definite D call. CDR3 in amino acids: CASSESGVYNSPLHF. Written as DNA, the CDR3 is TGTGCCAGCAGTGAATCGGGAGTCTATAATTCACCCCTCCACTTT.